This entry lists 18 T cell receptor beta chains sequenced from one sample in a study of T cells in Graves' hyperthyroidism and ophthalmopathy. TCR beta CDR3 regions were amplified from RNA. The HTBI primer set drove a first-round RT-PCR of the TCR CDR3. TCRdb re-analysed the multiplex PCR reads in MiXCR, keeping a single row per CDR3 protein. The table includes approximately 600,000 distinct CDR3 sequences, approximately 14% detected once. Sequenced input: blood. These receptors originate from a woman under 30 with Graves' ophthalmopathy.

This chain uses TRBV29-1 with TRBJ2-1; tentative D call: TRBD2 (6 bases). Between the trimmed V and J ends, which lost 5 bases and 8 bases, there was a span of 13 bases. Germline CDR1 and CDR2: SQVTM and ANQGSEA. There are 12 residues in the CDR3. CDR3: CSVNGQRDEQFF. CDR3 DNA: TGCAGCGTTAATGGTCAGCGGGATGAGCAGTTCTTC.

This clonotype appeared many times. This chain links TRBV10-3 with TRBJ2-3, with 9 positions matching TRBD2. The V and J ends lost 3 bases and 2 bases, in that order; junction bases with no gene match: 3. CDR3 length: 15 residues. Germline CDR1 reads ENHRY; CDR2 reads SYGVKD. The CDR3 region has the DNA TGTGCCATCAGTGATGCGGGAGGGCCCACAGATACGCAGTATTTT. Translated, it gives CAISDAGGPTDTQYF.

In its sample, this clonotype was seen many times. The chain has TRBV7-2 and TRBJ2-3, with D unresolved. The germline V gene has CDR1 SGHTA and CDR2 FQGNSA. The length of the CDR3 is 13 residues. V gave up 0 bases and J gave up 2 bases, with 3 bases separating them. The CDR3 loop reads CASSLAPTDTQYF. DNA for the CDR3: TGTGCCAGCAGCTTAGCCCCCACAGATACGCAGTATTTT.

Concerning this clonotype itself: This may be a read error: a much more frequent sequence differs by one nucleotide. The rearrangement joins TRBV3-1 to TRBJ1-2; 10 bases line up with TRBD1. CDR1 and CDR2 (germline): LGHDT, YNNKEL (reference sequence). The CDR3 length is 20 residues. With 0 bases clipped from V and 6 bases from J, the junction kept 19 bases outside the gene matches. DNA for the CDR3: TGTGCCAGCAGCCAAGACTGGGCCGGGACAGGGGTTATGCCTATGGATGGCTACACCTTC. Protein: CASSQDWAGTGVMPMDGYTF. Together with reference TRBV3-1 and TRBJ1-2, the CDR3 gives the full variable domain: DTAVSQTPKYLVTQMGNDKSIKCEQNLGHDTMYWYKQDSKKFLKIMFSYNNKELIINETVPNRFSPKSPDKAHLNLHINSLELGDSAVYFCASSQDWAGTGVMPMDGYTFGSGTRLTVV.

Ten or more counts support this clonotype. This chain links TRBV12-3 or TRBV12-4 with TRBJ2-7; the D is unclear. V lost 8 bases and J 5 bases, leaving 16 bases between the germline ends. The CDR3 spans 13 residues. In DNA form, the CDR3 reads TGTGCCAGCCTTCTCAGTAGTCTTCACGAGCAGTACTTC. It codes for CASLLSSLHEQYF.

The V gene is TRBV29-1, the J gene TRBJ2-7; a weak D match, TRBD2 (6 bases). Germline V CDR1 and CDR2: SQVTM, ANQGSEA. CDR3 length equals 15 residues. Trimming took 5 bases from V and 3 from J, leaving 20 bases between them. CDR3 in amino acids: CSVLLRGGPDYEQYF. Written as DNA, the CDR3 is TGCAGCGTTCTTTTGCGGGGAGGACCTGACTACGAGCAGTACTTC.

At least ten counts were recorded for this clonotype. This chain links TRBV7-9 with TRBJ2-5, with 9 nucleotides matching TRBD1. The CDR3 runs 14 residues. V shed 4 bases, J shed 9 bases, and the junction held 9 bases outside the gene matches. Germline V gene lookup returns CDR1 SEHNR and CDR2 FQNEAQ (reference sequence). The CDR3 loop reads CASSYTRDRESQYF. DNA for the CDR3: TGTGCCAGCAGCTACACCCGGGACAGGGAGTCCCAGTACTTC. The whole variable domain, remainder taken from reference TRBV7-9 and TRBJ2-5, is DTGVSQNPRHKITKRGQNVTFRCDPISEHNRLYWYRQTLGQGPEFLTYFQNEAQLEKSRLLSDRFSAERPKGSFSTLEIQRTEQGDSAMYLCASSYTRDRESQYFGPGTRLLVL.

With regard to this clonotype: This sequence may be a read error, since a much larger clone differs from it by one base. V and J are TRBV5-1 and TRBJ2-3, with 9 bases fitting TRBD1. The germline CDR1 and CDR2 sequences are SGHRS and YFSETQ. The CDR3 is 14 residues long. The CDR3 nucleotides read TGCGTCAGCAGACCGGGACAGGGAGCCGATACGCAGTATTTT. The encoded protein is CVSRPGQGADTQYF.

CDR3 sequence reads: CASVGTEGVKEQYF. CDR3 DNA: TGTGCCAGCGTTGGGACGGAGGGAGTGAAGGAGCAGTACTTC. The chain couples TRBV2 to TRBJ2-7, with D tentatively TRBD2 (6 bases). This CDR3 contains 14 residues. The V end lost 8 bases, the J end lost 7 bases, and 21 bases lay between the germline ends. Germline loops: CDR1 SNHLY, CDR2 FYNNEI.

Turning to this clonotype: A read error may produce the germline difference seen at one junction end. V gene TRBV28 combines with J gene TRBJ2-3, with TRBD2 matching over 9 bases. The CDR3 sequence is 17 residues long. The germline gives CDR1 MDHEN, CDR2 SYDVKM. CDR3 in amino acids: CASSFPHRREGTDTQCF. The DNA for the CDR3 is TGTGCCAGCAGTTTCCCCCATAGGCGGGAGGGCACAGATACGCAATGTTTT.

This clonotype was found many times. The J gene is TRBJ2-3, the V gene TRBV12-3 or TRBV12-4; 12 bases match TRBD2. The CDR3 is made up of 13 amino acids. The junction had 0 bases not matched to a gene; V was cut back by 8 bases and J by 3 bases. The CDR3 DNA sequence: TGTGCCAGCCTAGCGGGAGGGACAGATACGCAGTATTTT. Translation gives CASLAGGTDTQYF.

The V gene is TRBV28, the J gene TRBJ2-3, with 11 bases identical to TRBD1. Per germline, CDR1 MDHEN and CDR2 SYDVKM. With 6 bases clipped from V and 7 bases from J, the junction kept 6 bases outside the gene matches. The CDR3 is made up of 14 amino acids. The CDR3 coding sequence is TGTGCCAGCAGCCCGGGACAGGGGGGTAATACGCAGTATTTT. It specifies CASSPGQGGNTQYF.

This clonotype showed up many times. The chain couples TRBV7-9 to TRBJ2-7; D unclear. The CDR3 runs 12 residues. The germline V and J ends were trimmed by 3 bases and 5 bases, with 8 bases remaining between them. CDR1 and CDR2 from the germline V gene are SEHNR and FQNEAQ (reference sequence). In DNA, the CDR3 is TGTGCCAGCAGCTTCGGCCAGGACGAGCAGTACTTC. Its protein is CASSFGQDEQYF.

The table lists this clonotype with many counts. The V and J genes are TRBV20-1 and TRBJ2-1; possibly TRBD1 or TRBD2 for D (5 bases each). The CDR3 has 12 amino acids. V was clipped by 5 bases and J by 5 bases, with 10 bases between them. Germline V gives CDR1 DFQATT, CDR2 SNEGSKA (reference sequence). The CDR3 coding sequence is TGCAGTGCTGGGGACCCCGACAATGAGCAGTTCTTC. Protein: CSAGDPDNEQFF.

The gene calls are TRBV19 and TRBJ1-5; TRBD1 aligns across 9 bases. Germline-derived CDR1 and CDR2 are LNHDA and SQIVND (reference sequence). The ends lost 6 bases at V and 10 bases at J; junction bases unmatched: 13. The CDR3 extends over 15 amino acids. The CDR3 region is CASRGTGGAPGPQHF. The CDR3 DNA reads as TGTGCCAGTAGGGGAACAGGGGGCGCCCCGGGACCCCAGCATTTT. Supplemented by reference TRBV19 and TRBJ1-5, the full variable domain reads DGGITQSPKYLFRKEGQNVTLSCEQNLNHDAMYWYRQDPGQGLRLIYYSQIVNDFQKGDIAEGYSVSREKKESFPLTVTSAQKNPTAFYLCASRGTGGAPGPQHFGDGTRLSIL.

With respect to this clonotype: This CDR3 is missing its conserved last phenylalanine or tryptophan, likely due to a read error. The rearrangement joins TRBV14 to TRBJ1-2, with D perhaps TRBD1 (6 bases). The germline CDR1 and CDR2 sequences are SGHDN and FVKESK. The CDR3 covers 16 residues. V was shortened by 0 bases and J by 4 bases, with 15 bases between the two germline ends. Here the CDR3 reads CASSQDSWGLGYGYTL. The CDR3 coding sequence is TGTGCCAGCAGCCAAGATAGTTGGGGGCTTGGCTATGGCTACACCCTC.

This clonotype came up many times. The DNA for the CDR3 is TGTGCCAGCAGTTACGAGGGGAGGGCCACTGAAGCTTTCTTT. It codes for CASSYEGRATEAFF. The V gene is TRBV6-5, the J gene TRBJ1-1; perhaps TRBD1 as D (5 bases). Germline CDR1 reads MNHEY; CDR2 reads SVGAGI. The CDR3 extends over 14 amino acids. The germline V and J ends were trimmed by 2 bases and 4 bases, with 11 bases remaining between them.

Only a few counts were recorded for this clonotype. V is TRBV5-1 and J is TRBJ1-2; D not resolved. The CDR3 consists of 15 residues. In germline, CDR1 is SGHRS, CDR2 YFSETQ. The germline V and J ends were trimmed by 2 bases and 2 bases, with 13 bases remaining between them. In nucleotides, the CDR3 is TGCGCCAGCAGCTTCGGTGTTTCAGAGAACTATGGCTACACCTTC. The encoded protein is CASSFGVSENYGYTF.